The 26 T cell receptor beta chains reported below all come from one sample, sequenced in a study of cytomegalovirus exposure and HLA in healthy donors. Primers included in the PCR were 60 Vbeta and 13 Jbeta primers. The protocol was immunoSEQ multiplex PCR, while the TCRdb copy is restricted to in-frame clones and leaves out a portion. Of around 20,000 clones listed, approximately 80% are singletons. The sequenced sample consisted of PBMCs. The receptors were sampled from a human donor in good health.

The chain recombines TRBV27 with TRBJ2-1; D perhaps matches TRBD1 (6 bases). This CDR3 contains 15 residues. In germline, CDR1 is MNHEY, CDR2 SMNVEV (reference sequence). The V end lost 10 bases, the J end lost 0 bases, and 16 bases lay between the germline ends. CDR3 nucleotide sequence: TGTGCCACCGGGCTAGGGGGAAACTCCTACAATGAGCAGTTCTTC. Its translation is CATGLGGNSYNEQFF.

The V call is TRBV6-5, the J call TRBJ1-1, with 7 positions matching TRBD1. Germline V gene data show CDR1 as MNHEY and CDR2 as SVGAGI. The length of the CDR3 is 13 residues. Unmatched junction bases numbered 6, after V lost 7 bases and J lost 4 bases. This CDR3 is CASTPQGTTEAFF. DNA of the CDR3: TGTGCCAGCACCCCACAGGGGACCACTGAAGCTTTCTTT.

The chain employs TRBV29-1 and TRBJ2-7; 11 nucleotides align to TRBD2. CDR3 length: 14 amino acids. Trimming removed 6 bases from V and 0 bases from J; junction bases left unmatched: 4. CDR1 SQVTM and CDR2 ANQGSEA come from the germline V gene. The CDR3 nucleotides are TGCAGCGTGGCGACTAGCGGGGACTCCTACGAGCAGTACTTC. Its protein product is CSVATSGDSYEQYF.

This clone was observed a single time. The chain is built from TRBV9 and TRBJ2-7, with TRBD1 matching 7 bases. This CDR3 is built from 14 residues. CDR1 is SGDLS and CDR2 is YYNGEE in the germline V gene. Trimming at V came to 4 bases and at J to 2 bases, leaving 6 bases not matched to a gene. CDR3 nucleotides: TGTGCCAGCAGCCGACAGGGATCAACCTACGAGCAGTACTTC. The encoded protein is CASSRQGSTYEQYF.

The rearrangement links TRBV25-1 to TRBJ2-7; TRBD2 agrees at 8 bases. J lost 0 bases, V lost 6 bases, and 10 bases had no gene match. CDR1 is MGHDK and CDR2 is SYGVNS in the germline V gene. This CDR3 has 16 residues. CDR3 loop: CASSPPGGANSYEQYF. CDR3 in DNA: TGTGCCAGCAGCCCACCGGGGGGGGCGAACTCCTACGAGCAGTACTTC.

This sequence joins TRBV5-4 and TRBJ2-3; 7 bases map to TRBD2. CDR1 and CDR2 from the germline V gene are SGHNT and YYREEE (reference sequence). Trimming cost V 2 bases and J 2 bases; bases outside gene matches: 11. The CDR3 is made up of 17 amino acids. The CDR3 nucleotides are TGTGCCAGCAGCTTCTTGGGGGGTAGCGGGCCCACAGATACGCAGTATTTT. It is translated as CASSFLGGSGPTDTQYF.

The V call is TRBV9, the J call TRBJ2-1; D perhaps matches TRBD2 (5 bases). CDR3 length: 13 amino acids. Trimming took 2 bases from V and 7 from J, leaving 10 bases between them. The germline V gene encodes CDR1 SGDLS and CDR2 YYNGEE. The CDR3 nucleotides are TGTGCCAGCAGCGTGGGGAGTGGGAATGAGCAGTTCTTC. It yields the protein CASSVGSGNEQFF.

The V gene is TRBV6-6, the J gene TRBJ1-1; D ambiguous. V was clipped by 6 bases and J by 1 base, with 12 bases between them. Germline CDR1 is MNHNY and CDR2 is SVGAGI (reference sequence). The CDR3 covers 14 residues. CDR3 nucleotide sequence: TGTGCCAGCAGCCTCTGGGCAGCGAACACTGAAGCTTTCTTT. Its protein product is CASSLWAANTEAFF.

This clone is a singleton in its sample. V and J are TRBV4-3 and TRBJ2-1; no firm D call. The CDR3 totals 16 residues. V was cut by 0 bases and J by 0 bases, with 9 bases left in between. CDR1 is LGHNA, CDR2 YSLEER, per germline. The CDR3 region is CASSQDRQSSYNEQFF. The CDR3 DNA is TGCGCCAGCAGCCAAGATAGACAAAGCTCCTACAATGAGCAGTTCTTC.

The chain has TRBV7-9 and TRBJ2-1; 9 nucleotides align to TRBD1. J lost 5 bases, V lost 2 bases, and 10 bases had no gene match. This CDR3 region has 17 residues. Germline values: CDR1 SEHNR, CDR2 FQNEAQ (reference sequence). Here the CDR3 reads CASSLTGQGFTDNEQFF. In nucleotides, the CDR3 is TGTGCCAGCAGCTTAACGGGACAGGGTTTTACCGACAATGAGCAGTTCTTC.

The CDR3 sequence is CSVGQAGGHTQYF. For the CDR3, the DNA is TGCAGCGTTGGACAGGCGGGGGGTCATACGCAGTATTTT. The chain recombines TRBV29-1 with TRBJ2-3; TRBD2 agrees at 8 bases. The CDR3 extends over 13 amino acids. Germline V CDR1 and CDR2: SQVTM, ANQGSEA. The ends lost 4 bases at V and 7 bases at J; junction bases unmatched: 7.

This clone turned up a few times. As DNA, the CDR3 is TGTGCCACACAGGGGCTTAACTATGGCTACACCTTC. It codes for CATQGLNYGYTF. V usage is TRBV6-6 and J usage is TRBJ1-2; 7 bases map to TRBD1. CDR3 length: 12 residues. CDR1 and CDR2 from the germline V gene are MNHNY and SVGAGI (reference sequence). With V trimmed by 10 bases and J by 1 base, 3 bases remained unmatched.

Only a few counts were recorded for this clone. V usage is TRBV5-1 and J usage is TRBJ2-1; D may be TRBD2 (7 bases). Germline assignment: CDR1 SGHRS and CDR2 YFSETQ. Trimming removed 0 bases from V and 6 bases from J, with 16 bases in between. The CDR3 sequence is 16 residues long. The CDR3 coding sequence is TGCGCCAGCAGCTTGGGTATGGGGGGGGGCCGCAATGAGCAGTTCTTC. Amino acids: CASSLGMGGGRNEQFF.

This rearrangement joins TRBV5-4 to TRBJ2-1; TRBD2 matches at 7 bases. CDR3 length equals 15 residues. V shed 4 bases and J 10 bases; nucleotides not matched to a gene: 14. The germline V gene encodes CDR1 SGHNT and CDR2 YYREEE (reference sequence). In DNA, the CDR3 is TGTGCCAGCAGCGTGAATAGCGGGCCTACCCAGGAGCAGTTCTTC. Protein sequence: CASSVNSGPTQEQFF.

This chain connects TRBV5-6 to TRBJ2-1, with 7 bases that match TRBD1. Unmatched junction bases numbered 3, after V lost 3 bases and J lost 3 bases. The CDR3 contains 14 residues. Germline V gene lookup returns CDR1 SGHDT and CDR2 YYEEEE. The CDR3 DNA reads TGTGCCAGCAGCTCCGGGACAGACTACAATGAGCAGTTCTTC. Its protein is CASSSGTDYNEQFF.

The J gene is TRBJ2-1, the V gene TRBV6-4, with 10 bases matching TRBD2. CDR3 length: 13 residues. Per germline, CDR1 MRHNA and CDR2 SNTAGT. Trimming cost V 8 bases and J 6 bases; bases outside gene matches: 4. CDR3 nucleotide sequence: TGTGCCAGCGGACTAGCGGAGTTCAATGAGCAGTTCTTC. It translates to CASGLAEFNEQFF.

This clone was detected a few times. The chain couples TRBV5-4 to TRBJ2-2, with a possible D match to TRBD1 (6 bases). Trimming cost V 1 base and J 6 bases, with 7 bases left between them. Germline V CDR1 and CDR2: SGHNT, YYREEE (reference sequence). This CDR3 is 13 amino acids long. The CDR3 DNA follows: TGTGCCAGCAGCTTGTCAGGGGCCGGGGAGCTGTTTTTT. This gives the protein CASSLSGAGELFF.

This sequence joins TRBV18 and TRBJ1-1; D gene unclear. The CDR3 runs to 13 residues. Germline CDR1 reads KGHSH; CDR2 reads LQKENI. V was trimmed by 6 bases and J by 3 bases, leaving 11 bases between them. The CDR3 DNA sequence: TGTGCCAGCTCCCCCCGGAGGGACACTGAAGCTTTCTTT. Translated: CASSPRRDTEAFF.

The gene calls are TRBV29-1 and TRBJ2-1, with D possibly TRBD1 on 6 matching bases. The V gene's germline CDR1 is SQVTM and CDR2 ANQGSEA. The CDR3 runs 14 residues. V was trimmed by 5 bases and J by 0 bases, leaving 11 bases between them. The CDR3 protein is CSVHQGFSYNEQFF. The CDR3 nucleotides read TGCAGCGTTCATCAGGGGTTCTCCTACAATGAGCAGTTCTTC.

For the CDR3, the DNA is TGTGCCTTTAAGGGGCAGGGATTCTACAATGAGCAGTTCTTC. This translates into CAFKGQGFYNEQFF. The rearrangement joins TRBV30 to TRBJ2-1; tentative D call: TRBD1 (5 bases). Germline V gene data show CDR1 as GTSNPN and CDR2 as SVGIG (reference sequence). The ends were cut back, 7 bases at V and 3 bases at J, with 16 bases in the middle. The CDR3 contains 14 residues.

The chain couples TRBV5-1 to TRBJ1-4, with 9 bases aligning to TRBD1. The CDR3 is 17 amino acids. CDR1 is SGHRS, CDR2 YFSETQ, per germline. Unmatched junction bases numbered 17, after V lost 6 bases and J lost 8 bases. CDR3 loop: CASTRIRPTGGREKLFF. CDR3 sequence (DNA): TGCGCCAGCACACGAATCCGACCGACAGGGGGAAGGGAAAAACTGTTTTTT.

This clone was found once. The chain is built from TRBV13 and TRBJ2-7, with TRBD2 matching over 12 bases. The CDR3 totals 18 residues. Germline-derived CDR1 and CDR2 are PRHDT and FYEKMQ (reference sequence). V lost 5 bases, J lost 7 bases, and 18 bases stayed unmatched. The CDR3 spells CASSIRLAGALPLREQYF. In DNA form, the CDR3 reads TGTGCCAGCAGCATCAGACTAGCGGGAGCCTTACCGCTACGGGAGCAGTACTTC.

The chain combines TRBV27 with TRBJ2-6; D may be TRBD1 (6 bases). The V end was cut by 8 bases, the J end by 2 bases, with 16 bases between. This CDR3 has 16 amino acids. Looked up from germline, CDR1 is MNHEY and CDR2 is SMNVEV (reference sequence). CDR3 residues: CASGRGRGTGANVLTF. CDR3 DNA: TGTGCCAGCGGCCGGGGCAGGGGTACTGGGGCCAACGTCCTGACTTTC.

This clone has only a few counts. The genes are TRBV4-1 and TRBJ1-5; 7 nucleotides line up with TRBD1. Germline CDR1 is MGHRA and CDR2 is YSYEKL. V shed 3 bases and J 5 bases; nucleotides not matched to a gene: 7. The CDR3 runs 15 residues. For the CDR3, the DNA is TGCGCCAGCAGCCACCCGGACAGGCCTCATCAGCCCCAGCATTTT. It specifies CASSHPDRPHQPQHF.

This clone was found once. The V and J genes are TRBV19 and TRBJ1-1; D is perhaps TRBD1 (6 bases). Between the trimmed V and J ends, which lost 7 bases and 3 bases, there was a span of 15 bases. The CDR3 has 14 amino acids. CDR1 is LNHDA and CDR2 is SQIVND in the germline V gene (reference sequence). The CDR3 DNA reads TGTGCCAGTAAACGAACCCCAGGGGACACTGAAGCTTTCTTT. Protein product: CASKRTPGDTEAFF.

Comment on this clone: The junction differs from germline at one of its ends, possibly a read error. This chain uses TRBV18 with TRBJ2-7; TRBD1 agrees at 10 bases. Per germline, CDR1 KGHSH and CDR2 LQKENI. The length of the CDR3 is 15 residues. CDR3 nucleotides: TGTGCCAGCTCCCTAGGGACAGGGGAGACCTACGGGCAGTACTTC. Amino acid sequence: CASSLGTGETYGQYF. The whole variable domain, remainder taken from reference TRBV18 and TRBJ2-7, is NAGVMQNPRHLVRRRGQEARLRCSPMKGHSHVYWYRQLPEEGLKFMVYLQKENIIDESGMPKERFSAEFPKEGPSILRIQQVVRGDSAAYFCASSLGTGETYGQYFGPGTRLTVT.